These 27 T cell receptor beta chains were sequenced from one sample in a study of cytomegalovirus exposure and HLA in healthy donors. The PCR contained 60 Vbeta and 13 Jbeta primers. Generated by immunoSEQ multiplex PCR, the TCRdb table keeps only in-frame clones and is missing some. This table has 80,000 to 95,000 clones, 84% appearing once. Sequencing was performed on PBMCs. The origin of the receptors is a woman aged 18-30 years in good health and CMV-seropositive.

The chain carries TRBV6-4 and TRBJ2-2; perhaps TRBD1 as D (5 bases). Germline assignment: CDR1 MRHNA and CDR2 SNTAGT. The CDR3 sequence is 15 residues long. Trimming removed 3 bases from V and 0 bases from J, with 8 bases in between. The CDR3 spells CASSDRTTNTGELFF. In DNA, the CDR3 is TGTGCCAGCAGTGATAGGACAACGAACACCGGGGAGCTGTTTTTT.

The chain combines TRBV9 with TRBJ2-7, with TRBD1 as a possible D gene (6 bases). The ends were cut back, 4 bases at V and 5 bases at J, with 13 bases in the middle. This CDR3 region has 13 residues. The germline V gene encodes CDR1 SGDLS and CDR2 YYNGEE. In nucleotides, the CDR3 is TGTGCCAGCAGCTCCCAGGGGAGTCACGAGCAGTACTTC. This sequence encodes CASSSQGSHEQYF.

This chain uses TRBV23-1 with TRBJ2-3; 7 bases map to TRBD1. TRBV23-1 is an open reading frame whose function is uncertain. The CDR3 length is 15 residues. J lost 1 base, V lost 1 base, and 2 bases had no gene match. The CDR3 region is CASSQFGQGTDTQYF. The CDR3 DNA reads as TGCGCCAGCAGTCAATTCGGACAGGGCACAGATACGCAGTATTTT.

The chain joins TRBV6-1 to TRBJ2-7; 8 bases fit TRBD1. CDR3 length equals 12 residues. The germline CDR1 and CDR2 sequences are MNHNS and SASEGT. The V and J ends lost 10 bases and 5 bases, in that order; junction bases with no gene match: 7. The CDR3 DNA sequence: TGTGCCACGTACCGGACAGGGCACGAGCAGTACTTC. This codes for CATYRTGHEQYF.

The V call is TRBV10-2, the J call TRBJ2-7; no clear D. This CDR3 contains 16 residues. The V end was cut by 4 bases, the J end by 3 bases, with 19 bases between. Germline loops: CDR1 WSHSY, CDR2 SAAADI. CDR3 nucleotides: TGCGCCAGCAGTGGCTGGTCTGGAGCGCCCCGCTACGAGCAGTACTTC. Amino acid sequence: CASSGWSGAPRYEQYF.

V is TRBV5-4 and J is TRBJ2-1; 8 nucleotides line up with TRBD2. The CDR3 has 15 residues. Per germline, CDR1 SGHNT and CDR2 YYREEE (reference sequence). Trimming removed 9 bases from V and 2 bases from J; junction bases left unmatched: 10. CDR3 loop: CAITSGSSPYNEQFF. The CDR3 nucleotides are TGTGCCATTACAAGCGGGAGTTCCCCCTACAATGAGCAGTTCTTC.

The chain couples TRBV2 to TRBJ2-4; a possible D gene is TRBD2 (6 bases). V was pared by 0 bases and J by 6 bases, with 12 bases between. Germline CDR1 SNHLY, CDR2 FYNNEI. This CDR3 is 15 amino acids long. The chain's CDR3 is CASSEAAGSGNIQYF. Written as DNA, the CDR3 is TGTGCCAGCAGTGAAGCGGCGGGGTCCGGAAACATTCAGTACTTC.

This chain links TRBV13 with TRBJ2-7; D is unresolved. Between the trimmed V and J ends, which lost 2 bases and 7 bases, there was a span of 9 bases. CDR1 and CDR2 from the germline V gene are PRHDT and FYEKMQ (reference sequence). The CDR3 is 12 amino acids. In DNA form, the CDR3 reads TGTGCCAGCAGCTTAATCGTGTCTGAGCAGTACTTC. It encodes CASSLIVSEQYF.

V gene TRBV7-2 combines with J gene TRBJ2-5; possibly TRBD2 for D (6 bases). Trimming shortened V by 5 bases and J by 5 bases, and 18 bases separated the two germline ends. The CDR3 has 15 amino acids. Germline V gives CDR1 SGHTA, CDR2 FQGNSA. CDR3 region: CASSADFIAGETQYF. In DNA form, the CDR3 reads TGTGCCAGCAGCGCTGACTTTATCGCGGGGGAGACCCAGTACTTC.

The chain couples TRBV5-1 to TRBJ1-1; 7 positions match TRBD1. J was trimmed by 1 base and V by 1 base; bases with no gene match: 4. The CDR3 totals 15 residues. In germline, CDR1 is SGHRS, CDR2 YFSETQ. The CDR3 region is CASSLRTGTNTEAFF. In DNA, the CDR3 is TGCGCCAGCAGCTTGAGGACAGGCACGAACACTGAAGCTTTCTTT.

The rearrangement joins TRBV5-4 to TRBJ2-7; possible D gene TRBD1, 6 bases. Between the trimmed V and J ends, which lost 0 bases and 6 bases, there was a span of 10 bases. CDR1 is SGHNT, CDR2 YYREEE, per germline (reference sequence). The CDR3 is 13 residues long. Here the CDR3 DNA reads TGTGCCAGCAGCTTGGACAGGGTCAGCGAGCAGTACTTC. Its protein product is CASSLDRVSEQYF.

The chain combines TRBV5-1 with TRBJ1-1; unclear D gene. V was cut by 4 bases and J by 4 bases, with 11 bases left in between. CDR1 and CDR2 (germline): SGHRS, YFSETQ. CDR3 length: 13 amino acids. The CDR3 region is CASSPVSGTEAFF. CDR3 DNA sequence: TGCGCCAGCAGCCCCGTGAGTGGCACTGAAGCTTTCTTT.

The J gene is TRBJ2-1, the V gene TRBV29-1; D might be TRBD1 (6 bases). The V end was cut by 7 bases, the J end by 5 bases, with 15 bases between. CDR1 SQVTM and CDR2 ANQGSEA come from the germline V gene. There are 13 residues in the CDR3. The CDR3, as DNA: TGCAGCGGATACAGGGCCCCGAACAATGAGCAGTTCTTC. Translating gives CSGYRAPNNEQFF.

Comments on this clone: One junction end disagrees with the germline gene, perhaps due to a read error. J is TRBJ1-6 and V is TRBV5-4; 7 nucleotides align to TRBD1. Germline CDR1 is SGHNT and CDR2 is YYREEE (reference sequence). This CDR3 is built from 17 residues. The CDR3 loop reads CVSTLKKQGTAYSPLHF. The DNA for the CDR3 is TGTGTCAGCACCCTGAAGAAACAAGGGACAGCCTATTCACCCCTCCACTTT.

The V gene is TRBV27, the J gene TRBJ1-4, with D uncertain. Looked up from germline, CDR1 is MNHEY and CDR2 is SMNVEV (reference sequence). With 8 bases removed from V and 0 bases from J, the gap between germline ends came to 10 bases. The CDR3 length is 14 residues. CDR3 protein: CASGPIATNEKLFF. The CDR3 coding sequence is TGTGCCAGCGGCCCCATTGCAACTAATGAAAAACTGTTTTTT.

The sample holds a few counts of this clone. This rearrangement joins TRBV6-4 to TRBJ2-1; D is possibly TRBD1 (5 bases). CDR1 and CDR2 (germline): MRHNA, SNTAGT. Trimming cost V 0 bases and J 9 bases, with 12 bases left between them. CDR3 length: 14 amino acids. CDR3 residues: CASSDSDGASEQFF. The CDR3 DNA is TGTGCCAGCAGTGACTCGGATGGGGCTAGTGAGCAGTTCTTC.

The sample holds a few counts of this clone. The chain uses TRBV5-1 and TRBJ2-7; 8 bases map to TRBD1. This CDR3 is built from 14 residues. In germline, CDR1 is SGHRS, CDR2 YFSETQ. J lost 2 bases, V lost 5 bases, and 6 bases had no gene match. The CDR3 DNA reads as TGCGCCAGCAGAGGCGACAGGGGTCCCTACGAGCAGTACTTC. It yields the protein CASRGDRGPYEQYF.

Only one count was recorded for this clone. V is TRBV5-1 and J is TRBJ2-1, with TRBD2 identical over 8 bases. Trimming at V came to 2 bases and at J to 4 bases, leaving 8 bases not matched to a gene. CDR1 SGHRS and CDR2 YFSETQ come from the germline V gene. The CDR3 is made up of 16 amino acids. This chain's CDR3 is CASSLTGGAGYNEQFF. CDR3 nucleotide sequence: TGCGCCAGCAGCTTAACCGGGGGGGCCGGTTACAATGAGCAGTTCTTC.

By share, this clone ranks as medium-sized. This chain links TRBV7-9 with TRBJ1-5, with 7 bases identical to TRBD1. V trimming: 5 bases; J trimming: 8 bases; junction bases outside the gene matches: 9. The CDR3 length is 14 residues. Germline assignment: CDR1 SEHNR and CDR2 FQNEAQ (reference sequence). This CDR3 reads CASSPDRPFEPQHF. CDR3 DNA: TGTGCCAGCAGCCCGGACAGGCCGTTTGAGCCCCAGCATTTT.

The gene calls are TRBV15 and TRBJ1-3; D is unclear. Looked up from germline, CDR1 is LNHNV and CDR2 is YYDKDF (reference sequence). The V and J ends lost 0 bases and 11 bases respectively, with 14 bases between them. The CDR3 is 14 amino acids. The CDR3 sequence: CATSREGVWEAIYF. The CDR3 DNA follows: TGTGCCACCAGCAGAGAGGGAGTATGGGAGGCCATATATTTT.

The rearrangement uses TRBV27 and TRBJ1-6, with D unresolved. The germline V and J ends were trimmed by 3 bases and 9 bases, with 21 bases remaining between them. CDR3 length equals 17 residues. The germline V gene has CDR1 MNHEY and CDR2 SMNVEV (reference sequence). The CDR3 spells CASSFRVRDLHISPLHF. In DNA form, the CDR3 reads TGTGCCAGCAGTTTCCGGGTTCGGGATTTGCATATTTCACCCCTCCACTTT.

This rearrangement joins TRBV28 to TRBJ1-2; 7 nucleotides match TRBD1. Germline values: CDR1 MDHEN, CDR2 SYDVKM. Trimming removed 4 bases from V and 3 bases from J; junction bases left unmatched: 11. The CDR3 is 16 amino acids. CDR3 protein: CASSSDRVSIDYGYTF. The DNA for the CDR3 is TGTGCCAGCAGTTCTGACAGGGTCAGCATAGACTATGGCTACACCTTC.

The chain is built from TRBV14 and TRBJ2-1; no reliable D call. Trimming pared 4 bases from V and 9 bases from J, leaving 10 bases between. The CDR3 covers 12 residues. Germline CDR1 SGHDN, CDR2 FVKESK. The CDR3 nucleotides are TGTGCCAGCAGCCTAAGAGTAAGTGAGCAGTTCTTC. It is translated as CASSLRVSEQFF.

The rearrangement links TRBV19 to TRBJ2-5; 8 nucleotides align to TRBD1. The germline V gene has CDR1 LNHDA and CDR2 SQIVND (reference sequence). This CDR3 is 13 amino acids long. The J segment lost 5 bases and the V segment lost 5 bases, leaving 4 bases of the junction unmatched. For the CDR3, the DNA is TGTGCCAGTAGTTCTAACAGGGGGGAGACCCAGTACTTC. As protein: CASSSNRGETQYF.

The CDR3 spells CASSLRTSGIFRELFF. The CDR3 DNA reads as TGCGCCAGCAGCTTGAGGACTAGCGGGATATTCAGGGAGCTGTTTTTT. V gene TRBV5-1 combines with J gene TRBJ2-2; 12 nucleotides agree with TRBD2. In germline, CDR1 is SGHRS, CDR2 YFSETQ. The CDR3 sequence is 16 residues long. V lost 1 base, J lost 9 bases, and 7 bases stayed unmatched.

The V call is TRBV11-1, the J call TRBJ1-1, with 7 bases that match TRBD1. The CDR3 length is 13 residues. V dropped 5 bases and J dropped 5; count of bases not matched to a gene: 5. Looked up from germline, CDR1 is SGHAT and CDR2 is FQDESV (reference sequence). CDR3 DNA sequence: TGTGCCAGCAGCGTAAGGGGGCAAACTGAAGCTTTCTTT. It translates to CASSVRGQTEAFF.

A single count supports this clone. The CDR3 DNA sequence: TGTGCCAGCAGTAATAGCGGGTGGAACAATGAGCAGTTCTTC. This codes for CASSNSGWNNEQFF. V gene TRBV25-1 combines with J gene TRBJ2-1; TRBD2 matches at 7 bases. The CDR3 contains 14 residues. Germline CDR1 is MGHDK and CDR2 is SYGVNS. V shed 5 bases and J 5 bases; nucleotides not matched to a gene: 6.